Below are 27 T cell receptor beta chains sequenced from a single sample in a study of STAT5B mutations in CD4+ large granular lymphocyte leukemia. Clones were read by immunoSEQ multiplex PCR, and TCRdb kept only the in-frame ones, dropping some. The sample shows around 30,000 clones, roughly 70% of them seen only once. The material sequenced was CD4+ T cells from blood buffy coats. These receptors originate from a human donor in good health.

CDR3 DNA: TGTGCCAGCAGCCAGGGCGAAGAGACCCAGTACTTC. It encodes CASSQGEETQYF. The chain recombines TRBV7-2 with TRBJ2-5; the D gene is possibly TRBD1 (5 bases). CDR1 is SGHTA and CDR2 is FQGNSA in the germline V gene. CDR3 length equals 12 residues. The V end lost 5 bases, the J end lost 3 bases, and 7 bases lay between the germline ends.

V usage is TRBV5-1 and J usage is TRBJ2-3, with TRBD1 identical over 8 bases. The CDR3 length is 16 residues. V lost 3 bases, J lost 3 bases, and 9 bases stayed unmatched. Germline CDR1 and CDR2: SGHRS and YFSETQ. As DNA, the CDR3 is TGCGCCAGCAGCTCTCTAGGGGACAGGAAAACAGATACGCAGTATTTT. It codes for CASSSLGDRKTDTQYF.

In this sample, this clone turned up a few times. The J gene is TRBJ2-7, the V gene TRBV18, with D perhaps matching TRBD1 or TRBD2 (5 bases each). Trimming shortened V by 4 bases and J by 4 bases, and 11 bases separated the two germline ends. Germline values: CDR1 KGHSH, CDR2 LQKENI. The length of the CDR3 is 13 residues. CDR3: CASSLGTGYEQYF. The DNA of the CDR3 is TGTGCCAGCTCACTAGGGACGGGATACGAGCAGTACTTC.

CDR3 region: CASQTRDKTYEQYF. CDR3 DNA sequence: TGTGCCAGCCAAACCCGGGACAAAACCTACGAGCAGTACTTC. The chain joins TRBV28 to TRBJ2-7; tentative D call: TRBD1 (6 bases). Germline V CDR1 and CDR2: MDHEN, SYDVKM. The CDR3 extends over 14 amino acids. The ends were cut back, 8 bases at V and 2 bases at J, with 16 bases in the middle. The entire variable domain, with the rest obtained from reference TRBV28 and TRBJ2-7, is as follows: DVKVTQSSRYLVKRTGEKVFLECVQDMDHENMFWYRQDPGLGLRLIYFSYDVKMKEKGDIPEGYSVSREKKERFSLILESASTNQTSMYLCASQTRDKTYEQYFGPGTRLTVT.

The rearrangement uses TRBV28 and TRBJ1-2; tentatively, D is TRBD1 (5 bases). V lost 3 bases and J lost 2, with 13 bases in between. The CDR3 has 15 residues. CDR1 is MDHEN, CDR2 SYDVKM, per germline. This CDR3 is CASSFGGGANYGYTF. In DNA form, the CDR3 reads TGTGCCAGCAGTTTTGGGGGAGGGGCCAACTATGGCTACACCTTC.

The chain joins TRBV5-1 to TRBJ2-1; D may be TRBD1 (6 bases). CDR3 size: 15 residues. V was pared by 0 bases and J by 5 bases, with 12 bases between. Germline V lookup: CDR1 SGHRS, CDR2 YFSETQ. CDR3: CASSLEAGAHNEQFF. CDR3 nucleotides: TGCGCCAGCAGCTTGGAGGCAGGGGCCCACAATGAGCAGTTCTTC.

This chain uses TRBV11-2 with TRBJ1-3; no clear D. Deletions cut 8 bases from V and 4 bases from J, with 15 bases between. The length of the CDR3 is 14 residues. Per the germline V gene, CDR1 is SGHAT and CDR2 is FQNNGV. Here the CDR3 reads CASVSTGPGNTIYF. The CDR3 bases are TGTGCCAGCGTCTCCACCGGGCCGGGAAACACCATATATTTT.

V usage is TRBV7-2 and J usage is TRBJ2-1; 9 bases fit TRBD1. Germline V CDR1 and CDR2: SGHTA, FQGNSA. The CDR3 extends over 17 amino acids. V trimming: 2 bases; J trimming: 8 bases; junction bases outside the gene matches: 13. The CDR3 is CASSLRYGQGPGYEQFF. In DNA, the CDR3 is TGTGCCAGCAGCTTAAGGTACGGACAGGGGCCAGGGTATGAGCAGTTCTTC.

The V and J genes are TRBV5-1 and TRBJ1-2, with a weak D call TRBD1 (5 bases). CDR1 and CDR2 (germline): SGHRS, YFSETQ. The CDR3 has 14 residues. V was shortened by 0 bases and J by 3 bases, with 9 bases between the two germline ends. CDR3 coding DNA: TGCGCCAGCAGCTTGGGGGGCGCGGACTATGGCTACACCTTC. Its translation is CASSLGGADYGYTF.

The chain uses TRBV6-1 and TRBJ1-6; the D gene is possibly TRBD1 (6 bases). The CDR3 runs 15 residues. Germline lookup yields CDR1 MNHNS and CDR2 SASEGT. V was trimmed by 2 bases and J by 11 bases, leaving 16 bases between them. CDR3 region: CASSEITTGRTPLHF. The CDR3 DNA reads TGTGCCAGCAGTGAAATTACGACAGGTCGGACACCCCTCCACTTT.

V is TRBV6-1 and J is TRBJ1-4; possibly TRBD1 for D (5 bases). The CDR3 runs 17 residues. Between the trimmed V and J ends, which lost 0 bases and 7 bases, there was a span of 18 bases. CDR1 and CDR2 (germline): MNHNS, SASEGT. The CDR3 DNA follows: TGTGCCAGCAGTGAAGCCCCCGTCCCGGGGGGAGGTGAAAAACTGTTTTTT. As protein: CASSEAPVPGGGEKLFF.

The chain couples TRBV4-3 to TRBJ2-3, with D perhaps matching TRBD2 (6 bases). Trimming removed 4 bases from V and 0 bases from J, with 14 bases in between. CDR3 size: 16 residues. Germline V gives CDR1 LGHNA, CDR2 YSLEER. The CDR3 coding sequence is TGCGCCAGCAGCCCCGACGGGAGATCTAGCACAGATACGCAGTATTTT. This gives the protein CASSPDGRSSTDTQYF.

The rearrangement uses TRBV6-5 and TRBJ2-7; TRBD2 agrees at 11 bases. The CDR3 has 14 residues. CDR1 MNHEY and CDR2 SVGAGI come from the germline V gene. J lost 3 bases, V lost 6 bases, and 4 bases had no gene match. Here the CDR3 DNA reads TGTGCCAGCAGGGCTAGCGGGGGGTTCTACGAGCAGTACTTC. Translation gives CASRASGGFYEQYF.

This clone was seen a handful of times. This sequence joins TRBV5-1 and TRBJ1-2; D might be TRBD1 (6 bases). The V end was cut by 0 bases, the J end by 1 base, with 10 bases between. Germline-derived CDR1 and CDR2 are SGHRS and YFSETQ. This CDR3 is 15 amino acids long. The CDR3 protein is CASSLDTGRNYGYTF. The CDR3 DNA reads TGCGCCAGCAGCTTGGATACAGGGCGTAACTATGGCTACACCTTC.

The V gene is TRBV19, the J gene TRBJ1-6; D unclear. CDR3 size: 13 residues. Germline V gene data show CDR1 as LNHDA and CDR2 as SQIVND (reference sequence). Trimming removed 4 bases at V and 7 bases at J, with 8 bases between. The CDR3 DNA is TGTGCCAGTAGTACCTCCCGGAATTCACCCCTCCACTTT. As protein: CASSTSRNSPLHF.

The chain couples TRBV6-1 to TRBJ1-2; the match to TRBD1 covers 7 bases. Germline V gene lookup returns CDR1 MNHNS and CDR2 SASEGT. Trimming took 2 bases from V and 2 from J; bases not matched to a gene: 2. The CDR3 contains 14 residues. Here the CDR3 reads CASSERQGNYGYTF. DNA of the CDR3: TGTGCCAGCAGTGAAAGACAGGGCAACTATGGCTACACCTTC.

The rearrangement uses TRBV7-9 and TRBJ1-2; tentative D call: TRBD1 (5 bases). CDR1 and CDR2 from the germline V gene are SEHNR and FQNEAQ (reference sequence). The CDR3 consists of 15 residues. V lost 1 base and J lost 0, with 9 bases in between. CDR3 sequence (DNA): TGTGCCAGCAGCTTAGGAGGGGACGCTAACTATGGCTACACCTTC. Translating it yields CASSLGGDANYGYTF.

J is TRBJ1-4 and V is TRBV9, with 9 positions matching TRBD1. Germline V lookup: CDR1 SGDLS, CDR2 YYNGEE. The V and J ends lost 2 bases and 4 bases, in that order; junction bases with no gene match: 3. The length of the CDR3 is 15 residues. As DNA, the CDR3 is TGTGCCAGCAGCGTGGAGACAGGGGGTAATGAAAAACTGTTTTTT. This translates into CASSVETGGNEKLFF.

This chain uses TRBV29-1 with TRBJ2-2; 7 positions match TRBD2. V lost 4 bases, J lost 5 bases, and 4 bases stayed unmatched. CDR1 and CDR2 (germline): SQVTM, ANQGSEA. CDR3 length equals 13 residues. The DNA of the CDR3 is TGCAGCGTTGGCAAGGGAGGGACCGGGGAGCTGTTTTTT. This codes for CSVGKGGTGELFF.

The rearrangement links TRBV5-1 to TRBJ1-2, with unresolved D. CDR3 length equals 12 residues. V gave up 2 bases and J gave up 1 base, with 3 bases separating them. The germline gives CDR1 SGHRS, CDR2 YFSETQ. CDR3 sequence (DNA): TGCGCCAGCAGCTTAAGTAACTATGGCTACACCTTC. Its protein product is CASSLSNYGYTF.

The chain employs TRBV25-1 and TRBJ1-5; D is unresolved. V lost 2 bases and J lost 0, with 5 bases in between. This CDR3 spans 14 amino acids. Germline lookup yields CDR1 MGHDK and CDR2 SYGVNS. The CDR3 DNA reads TGTGCCAGCAGTGAACTTGGTAGCAATCAGCCCCAGCATTTT. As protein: CASSELGSNQPQHF.

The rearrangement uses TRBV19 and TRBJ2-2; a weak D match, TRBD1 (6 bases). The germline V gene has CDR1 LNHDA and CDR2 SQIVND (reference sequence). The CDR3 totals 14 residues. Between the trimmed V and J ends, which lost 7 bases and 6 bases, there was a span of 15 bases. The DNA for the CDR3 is TGTGCCAGTAATCAAAACAGGGCAGCCGGGGAGCTGTTTTTT. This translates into CASNQNRAAGELFF.

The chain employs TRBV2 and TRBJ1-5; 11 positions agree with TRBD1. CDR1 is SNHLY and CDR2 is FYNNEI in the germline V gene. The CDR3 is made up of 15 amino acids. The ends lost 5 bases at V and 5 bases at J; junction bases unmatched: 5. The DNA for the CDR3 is TGTGCCAGCAGTAAGGACAGGGGGCTATATCAGCCCCAGCATTTT. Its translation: CASSKDRGLYQPQHF.

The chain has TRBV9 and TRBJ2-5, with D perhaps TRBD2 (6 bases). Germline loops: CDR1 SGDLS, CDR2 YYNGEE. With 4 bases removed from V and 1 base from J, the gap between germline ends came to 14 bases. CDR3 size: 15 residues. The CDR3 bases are TGTGCCAGCAGCCGCGTTGCGGGGTCCCAAGAGACCCAGTACTTC. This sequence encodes CASSRVAGSQETQYF.

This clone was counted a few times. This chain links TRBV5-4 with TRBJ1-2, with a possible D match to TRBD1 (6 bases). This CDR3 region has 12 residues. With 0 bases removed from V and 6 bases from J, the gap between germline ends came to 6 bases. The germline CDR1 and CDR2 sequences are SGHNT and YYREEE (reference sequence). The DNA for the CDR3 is TGTGCCAGCAGCTTGGACAGGGATGGCTACACCTTC. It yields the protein CASSLDRDGYTF.

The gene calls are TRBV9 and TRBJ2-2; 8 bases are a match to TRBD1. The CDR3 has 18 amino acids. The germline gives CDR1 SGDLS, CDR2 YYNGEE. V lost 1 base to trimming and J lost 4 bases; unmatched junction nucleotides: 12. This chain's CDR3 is CASSVQGAPSSGTGELFF. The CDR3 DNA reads TGTGCCAGCAGCGTACAGGGGGCCCCGTCGTCTGGCACCGGGGAGCTGTTTTTT. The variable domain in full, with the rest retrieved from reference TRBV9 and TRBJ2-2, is DSGVTQTPKHLITATGQRVTLRCSPRSGDLSVYWYQQSLDQGLQFLIQYYNGEERAKGNILERFSAQQFPDLHSELNLSSLELGDSALYFCASSVQGAPSSGTGELFFGEGSRLTVL.

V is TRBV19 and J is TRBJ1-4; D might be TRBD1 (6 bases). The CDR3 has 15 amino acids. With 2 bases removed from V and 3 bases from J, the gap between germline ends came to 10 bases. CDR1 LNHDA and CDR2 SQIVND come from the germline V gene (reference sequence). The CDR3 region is CASSISQGSNEKLFF. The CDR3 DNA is TGTGCCAGTAGTATATCCCAGGGGTCTAATGAAAAACTGTTTTTT.